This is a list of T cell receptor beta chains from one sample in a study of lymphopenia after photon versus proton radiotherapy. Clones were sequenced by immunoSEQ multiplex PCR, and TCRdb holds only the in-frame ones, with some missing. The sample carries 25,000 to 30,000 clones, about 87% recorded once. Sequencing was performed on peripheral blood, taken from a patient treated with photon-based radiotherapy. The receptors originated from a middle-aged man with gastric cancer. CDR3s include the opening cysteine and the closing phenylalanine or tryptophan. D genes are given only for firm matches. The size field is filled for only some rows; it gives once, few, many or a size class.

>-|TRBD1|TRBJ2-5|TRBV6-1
TGTGCCAGCAATGCAGGGGGCTCGAAGACCCAGTACTTC
CASNAGGSKTQYF
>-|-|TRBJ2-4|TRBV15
TGTGCCACCAGCAGAGTCTTCCAGGCTGCCAAAAACATTCAGTACTTC
CATSRVFQAAKNIQYF
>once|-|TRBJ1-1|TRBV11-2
TGTGCCAGCAGCTTAGATCGGGCAGGGCTTGCAGCTTTCTTT
CASSLDRAGLAAFF
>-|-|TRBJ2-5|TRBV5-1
TGCGCCAGCAGGGGGGCTGAGACCCAGTACTTC
CASRGAETQYF
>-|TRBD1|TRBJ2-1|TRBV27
TGTGCCAGCAGTCCTCAGGGGGTAAGCTCCTACAATGAGCAGTTCTTC
CASSPQGVSSYNEQFF
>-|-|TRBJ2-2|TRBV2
TGTGCCAGCAGTGGGGCCCGATTGAACACCGGGGAGCTGTTTTTT
CASSGARLNTGELFF
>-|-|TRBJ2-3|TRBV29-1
TGCAGCGTTGAGGCAAGCACAGATACGCAGTATTTT
CSVEASTDTQYF
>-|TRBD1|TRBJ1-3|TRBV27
TGTGCCAGTGGGGAGGGGGCAGGAAACACCATATATTTT
CASGEGAGNTIYF
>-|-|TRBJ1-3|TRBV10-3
TGTGCCATCAGTCCCCGTTCTGGAAACACCATATATTTT
CAISPRSGNTIYF
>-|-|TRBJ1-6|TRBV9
TGTGCCAGCAGCGTATTGGAACAGCCTAATTCACCCCTCCACTTT
CASSVLEQPNSPLHF
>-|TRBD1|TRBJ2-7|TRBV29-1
TGCAGCGTTCGTCCGGGACAGGGATACGAGCAGTACTTC
CSVRPGQGYEQYF
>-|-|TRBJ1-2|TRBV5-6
TGTGCCAGCAGCTTGGAGCGGGGAGACTATGGCTACACCTTC
CASSLERGDYGYTF